This TCR beta chain was identified during a study of T cell repertoires in cytomegalovirus infection. On the study more broadly: CMV infection plus the matching HLA type was flagged by public TCR beta signatures.

TCRdb re-analysed the reads in MiXCR, keeping a single row per CDR3 protein. The sample contains about 230,000 distinct CDR3 sequences, roughly 20% of which appear only once. The germline CDR1 and CDR2 sequences are SGHDT and YYEEEE. V lost 1 base to trimming and J lost 8 bases, with 9 bases between them. There are 13 residues in the CDR3. What was sequenced was CD8+ T cells from PBMCs. The chain combines TRBV5-6 with TRBJ1-4; D is ambiguous. This clonotype was sampled from a human donor in good health (CMV status not recorded). Some clones in this sample may be carry-over from other donors' samples. CDR3 DNA sequence: TGTGCCAGCAGCTTGAACCCGGGAGAAAAACTGTTTTTT. The encoded protein is CASSLNPGEKLFF.